This T cell receptor (beta chain) originates from a study of T cell responses to AZD1222 COVID-19 vaccine. Germline V lookup: CDR1 SQVTM, CDR2 ANQGSEA. The V gene end was trimmed by 6 bases and the J gene end by 6 bases; junction bases not matched to a gene: 4. The CDR3 is made up of 13 amino acids. Produced via immunoSEQ multiplex PCR; TCRdb's table is partial and in-frame only. The sample has about 76,000 clones, 90% seen once. The specimen comprised peripheral blood, sampled on day 0 of AZD1222 vaccination. The chain recombines TRBV29-1 with TRBJ1-5, with 11 bases identical to TRBD1. This receptor was identified in an adult in good health. CDR3 sequence (DNA): TGCAGCGTCGGACAGGGGGCTGGTCAGCCCCAGCATTTT. Amino acid sequence: CSVGQGAGQPQHF.